These T cell receptor beta chains were read from a single sample in a study of T cells expressing NK-cell markers. From the 5' RACE reads, TCRdb lists one entry per CDR3 protein and no DNA. Its clone listing holds about 380,000 distinct CDR3 sequences. Sample: blood T cells: a sorted CD56 or NKG2C T cell subset, CD4+ or CD8+ T cells, or bulk PBMC T cells (not recorded which). The receptors shown here come from a man aged 18-75 years in good health. Each CDR3 is given with its conserved first and last residue.

j_call: TRBJ2-5; v_call: TRBV12-5; cdr3_aa: CASAKTGGETQYF
j_call: TRBJ1-5; v_call: TRBV12-3/TRBV12-4; cdr3_aa: CASWQGVSNQPQHF
j_call: TRBJ2-1; v_call: TRBV12-3/TRBV12-4; cdr3_aa: CASRSFAGVGNEQFF
j_call: TRBJ1-2; v_call: TRBV5-1; cdr3_aa: CASSLATIGISGYTF
j_call: TRBJ2-2; v_call: TRBV11-1; cdr3_aa: CASSLAHTTGPVAGELFF
j_call: TRBJ1-3; v_call: TRBV15; cdr3_aa: CATSVDSRTIYF
j_call: TRBJ1-6; v_call: TRBV4-1; cdr3_aa: CASSPRLSGENSPLHF
j_call: TRBJ1-5; v_call: TRBV18; cdr3_aa: CASSGNTNQPQHF
j_call: TRBJ1-1; v_call: TRBV18; cdr3_aa: CASSPRDSGYTEAFF
j_call: TRBJ2-3; v_call: TRBV6-2/TRBV6-3; cdr3_aa: CASSYRQGWTDTQYF
j_call: TRBJ2-3; v_call: TRBV7-9; cdr3_aa: CASSLLAGGFTDTQYF
j_call: TRBJ1-5; v_call: TRBV20-1; cdr3_aa: CSAGQGFNQPQHF
j_call: TRBJ2-1; v_call: TRBV14; cdr3_aa: CASSPSLGVNEQFF
j_call: TRBJ2-7; v_call: TRBV12-3/TRBV12-4; cdr3_aa: CASRAARFSYEQYF
j_call: TRBJ2-1; v_call: TRBV11-3; cdr3_aa: CASSLGSSRGPQNEQFF
j_call: TRBJ1-1; v_call: TRBV21-1; cdr3_aa: CASSSRETGTEAFF
j_call: TRBJ2-5; v_call: TRBV11-2; cdr3_aa: CASSPRGFQETQYF
j_call: TRBJ2-4; v_call: TRBV5-6; cdr3_aa: CASSFQLSQNIQYF
j_call: TRBJ2-1; v_call: TRBV7-2; cdr3_aa: CASSPSGLGYNEQFF
j_call: TRBJ2-3; v_call: TRBV28; cdr3_aa: CASSLYSRTVAGGSTDTQYF
j_call: TRBJ2-2; v_call: TRBV28; cdr3_aa: CASRLPGGSGELFF
j_call: TRBJ2-3; v_call: TRBV20-1; cdr3_aa: CSALALRADTQYF
j_call: TRBJ2-1; v_call: TRBV20-1; cdr3_aa: CSANLGAWLNEQFF
j_call: TRBJ2-3; v_call: TRBV11-2; cdr3_aa: CASSDRGLAGGPGTQYF
j_call: TRBJ2-7; v_call: TRBV10-3; cdr3_aa: CALLPGQVLPYEQYF
j_call: TRBJ2-7; v_call: TRBV9; cdr3_aa: CASSVGPTLGTGSYEQYF
j_call: TRBJ2-2; v_call: TRBV19; cdr3_aa: CATQTPGVNTGELFF
j_call: TRBJ2-1; v_call: TRBV11-2; cdr3_aa: CASSYRDLPYNEQFF
j_call: TRBJ1-5; v_call: TRBV3-1; cdr3_aa: CASSQQRNQPQHF
j_call: TRBJ1-2; v_call: TRBV4-1; cdr3_aa: CASSHQPPGQGNYGYTF
j_call: TRBJ1-2; v_call: TRBV7-6; cdr3_aa: CASSLTPTGFYGYTF
j_call: TRBJ2-1; v_call: TRBV11-2; cdr3_aa: CASSSLLVFSYNEQFF
j_call: TRBJ2-3; v_call: TRBV20-1; cdr3_aa: CSAINGGGAVDTQYF
j_call: TRBJ2-3; v_call: TRBV5-1; cdr3_aa: CASRDYTDTQYF
j_call: TRBJ2-7; v_call: TRBV3-1; cdr3_aa: CASSKRSGTYEQYF
j_call: TRBJ2-3; v_call: TRBV15; cdr3_aa: CATSRDRTKGAQYF
j_call: TRBJ2-5; v_call: TRBV7-2; cdr3_aa: CASSFGPAPTSQETQYF
j_call: TRBJ2-7; v_call: TRBV7-2; cdr3_aa: CASSAPGARYEQYF
j_call: TRBJ1-2; v_call: TRBV3-1; cdr3_aa: CASSSRRLGQSVGYTF
j_call: TRBJ2-1; v_call: TRBV10-2; cdr3_aa: CASRAGYSPRNNEQFF
j_call: TRBJ2-1; v_call: TRBV6-1; cdr3_aa: CASSPVPGYSSYNEQFF
j_call: TRBJ2-1; v_call: TRBV24-1; cdr3_aa: CATANRNEQFF
j_call: TRBJ1-5; v_call: TRBV19; cdr3_aa: CASRYGTGDQPQHF
j_call: TRBJ1-2; v_call: TRBV6-1; cdr3_aa: CASSGRGQGDGYTF
j_call: TRBJ2-1; v_call: TRBV12-3/TRBV12-4; cdr3_aa: CASSFRRGNEQFF
j_call: TRBJ1-1; v_call: TRBV5-6; cdr3_aa: CASNKRGGASAEAFF
j_call: TRBJ2-5; v_call: TRBV5-1; cdr3_aa: CASKRAGQLQETQYF